The clone carrying this TCR beta chain was seen ten or more times. Its antigen is currently unknown. The source material, RNA transcripts, was used to amplify TCR beta CDR3 regions. HTBI primers were the set used in a first-round RT-PCR of the TCR CDR3. MiXCR, run by TCRdb on the multiplex PCR reads, gives a single entry per CDR3 protein. The sample contains under 350,000 distinct CDR3 sequences, roughly 18% of which appear only once. The data originate from a study of T cells in Graves' hyperthyroidism and ophthalmopathy. In germline, CDR1 is KGHSH, CDR2 LQKENI. CDR3 length: 15 residues. Trimming pared 2 bases from V and 6 bases from J, leaving 16 bases between. Study-wide results and caveats: In blood, most of the thyroid clonotypes expanded above 0.001 were also present.

The rearrangement joins TRBV18 to TRBJ1-1; possible D gene TRBD1, 6 bases. The TCR originated in a woman between 45 and 60 years old with Graves' hyperthyroidism. Sequenced input: blood. In DNA form, the CDR3 reads TGTGCCAGCTCACCAGGAACAGGGACGTTGGCTGAAGCTTTCTTT. Its protein is CASSPGTGTLAEAFF. Variable domain in full (rest from reference TRBV18 and TRBJ1-1): NAGVMQNPRHLVRRRGQEARLRCSPMKGHSHVYWYRQLPEEGLKFMVYLQKENIIDESGMPKERFSAEFPKEGPSILRIQQVVRGDSAAYFCASSPGTGTLAEAFFGQGTRLTVV.